This T cell receptor beta chain was captured by sequencing in a study of T cell responses to AZD1222 COVID-19 vaccine. About the study: Doses given second, at about 4 or about 12 weeks, were pooled.

This table comes from immunoSEQ multiplex PCR, and its TCRdb copy is limited to in-frame clones, with some not included. The repertoire holds 150,000 to 200,000 clones, with over 75% as singletons. Losses at the gene ends were 2 bases for V and 7 bases for J; bases not matched to a gene: 3. CDR3 length: 14 amino acids. Germline CDR1 reads KGHSH; CDR2 reads LQKENI. This specimen consisted of peripheral blood, obtained on day 0 of AZD1222 vaccination. This receptor was identified in an adult in good health. The chain uses TRBV18 and TRBJ1-4; the match to TRBD1 covers 8 bases. The CDR3 is CASSPGQGGEKLFF. The CDR3 coding sequence is TGTGCCAGCTCACCAGGACAGGGAGGTGAAAAACTGTTTTTT. The entire variable domain, with the rest obtained from reference TRBV18 and TRBJ1-4, is as follows: NAGVMQNPRHLVRRRGQEARLRCSPMKGHSHVYWYRQLPEEGLKFMVYLQKENIIDESGMPKERFSAEFPKEGPSILRIQQVVRGDSAAYFCASSPGQGGEKLFFGSGTQLSVL.